Here is one T cell receptor (beta chain) with its context. The data were obtained in a study of blood T cell repertoires in COVID-19. Study details: Samples came from the United States, Italy and Spain, spanning acute and convalescent COVID-19. PBMCs, B-cell-depleted T cells, or T cells were the source of the cDNA or gDNA that made up the material.

TCRdb's table, derived via immunoSEQ multiplex PCR, lists solely in-frame clones and lacks some. In the table there are a few hundred thousand clones, roughly 84% of which are singletons. Participant ages covered roughly 18 to 89 years across about 25 US areas. Cohort allocation depended upon clinical history that participants reported. This receptor was identified in a woman between 40 and 55 years old who had recovered from COVID-19. The specimen sequenced was PBMCs or T cells enriched from blood (not recorded which).

The CDR3, as DNA: TGTGCCAGCAGTCCTACTAGCGGGACCCACAATGAGCAGTTCTTC. It yields the protein CASSPTSGTHNEQFF. This sequence joins TRBV28 and TRBJ2-1; TRBD2 matches 10 bases. This CDR3 spans 15 amino acids. Germline lookup yields CDR1 MDHEN and CDR2 SYDVKM. V shed 5 bases and J 5 bases; nucleotides not matched to a gene: 6.